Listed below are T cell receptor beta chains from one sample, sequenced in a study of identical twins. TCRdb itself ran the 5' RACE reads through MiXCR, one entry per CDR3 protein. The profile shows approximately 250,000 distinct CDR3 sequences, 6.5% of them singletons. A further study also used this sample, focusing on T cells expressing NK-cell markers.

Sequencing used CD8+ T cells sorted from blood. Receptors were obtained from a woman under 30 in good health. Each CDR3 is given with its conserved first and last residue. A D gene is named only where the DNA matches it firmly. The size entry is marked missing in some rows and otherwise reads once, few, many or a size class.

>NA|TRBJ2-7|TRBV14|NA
TGTGCCAGCAGCCCCCTTTTCGGGAACGGGGGTCGCTCCTACGAGCAGTACTTC
CASSPLFGNGGRSYEQYF
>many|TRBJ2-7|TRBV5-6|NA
TGTGCCAGCAGCTTCGGGGGAGGCGACGAGCAGTACTTC
CASSFGGGDEQYF
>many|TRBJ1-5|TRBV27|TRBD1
TGTGCCAGCAGACCGGGACAGGGCCCCCAGCCCCAGCATTTT
CASRPGQGPQPQHF
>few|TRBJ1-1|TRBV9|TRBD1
TGTGCCAGCAGCGTAGTGGACAGGGGATTCCAAGCTTTCTTT
CASSVVDRGFQAFF
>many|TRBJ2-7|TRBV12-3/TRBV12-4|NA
TGTGCCAGCAGTTTCGAAATGAGCTCCTACGAGCAGTACTTC
CASSFEMSSYEQYF
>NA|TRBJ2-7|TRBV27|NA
TGTGCCAGCAGTTCTAGGGCAGGGCGAACCCTCGAGCAGTACTTC
CASSSRAGRTLEQYF
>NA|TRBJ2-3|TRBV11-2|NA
TGTGCCAGCAGCACCCTCTCCGCACGATCCACAGATACGCAGTATTTT
CASSTLSARSTDTQYF
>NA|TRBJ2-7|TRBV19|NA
TGTGCCAGTAGTCTCTTCGGCAGCTCCTACGAGCAGTACTTC
CASSLFGSSYEQYF
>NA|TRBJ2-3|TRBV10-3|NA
TGTGCCATCCTCCTTGCTAGCACAGATACGCAGTATTTT
CAILLASTDTQYF
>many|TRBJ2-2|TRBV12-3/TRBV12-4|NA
TGTGCCAGCAGTTTGTCTGGGCTCACCGGGGAGCTGTTTTTT
CASSLSGLTGELFF
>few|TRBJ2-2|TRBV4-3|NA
TGCGCCAGCAGCCATTCCGGGACCCTACTCCCCGGGGAGCTGTTTTTT
CASSHSGTLLPGELFF
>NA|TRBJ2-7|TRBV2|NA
TGTGCCAGCACGCCGTTCCGTCTTCACTCCTACGAGCAGTACTTC
CASTPFRLHSYEQYF
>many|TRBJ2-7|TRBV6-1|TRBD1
TGTGCCAGCAGAAGGGGGCCAACCTACGAGCAGTACTTC
CASRRGPTYEQYF
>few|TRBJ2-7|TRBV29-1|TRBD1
TGCAGCGTTAGGGGGCCCAGGCACGAGCAGTACTTC
CSVRGPRHEQYF
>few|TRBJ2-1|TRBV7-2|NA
TGTGCCAGCAGCTCCCCAGAGACTAGTACCAACAATGAGCAGTTCTTC
CASSSPETSTNNEQFF
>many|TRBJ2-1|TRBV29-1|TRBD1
TGCAGCGGCCGGACAGGGGGCCGCCACAATGAGCAGTTCTTC
CSGRTGGRHNEQFF
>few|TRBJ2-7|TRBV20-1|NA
TGCAGTGCTCCGGACAGCATAGTTTCCTACGAGCAGTACTTC
CSAPDSIVSYEQYF
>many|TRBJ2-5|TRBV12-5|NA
TGTGCTAGTGGTTTGGTACTAGGGGACACTATATCGGAGACCCAGTACTTC
CASGLVLGDTISETQYF
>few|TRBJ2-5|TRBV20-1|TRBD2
TGCAGTGCTAGAGGTAGCGGGACCTCGGGAGAGACCCAGTACTTC
CSARGSGTSGETQYF
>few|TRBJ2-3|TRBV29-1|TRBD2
TGCAGCGTTGTCTTTATGGGACTAGAGAATACGCAGTATTTT
CSVVFMGLENTQYF
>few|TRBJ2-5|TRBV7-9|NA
TGTGCCAGCAGCTTAGGACAACTCCAAGAGACCCAGTACTTC
CASSLGQLQETQYF
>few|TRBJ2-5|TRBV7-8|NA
TGTGCCAGCAGCTACTACAGGGGAGGGGAGACCCAGTACTTC
CASSYYRGGETQYF
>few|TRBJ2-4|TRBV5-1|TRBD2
TGCGCCAGCAGCTTGTCCCGGGGGGGAAGTGTGGCCAAAAACATTCAGTACTTC
CASSLSRGGSVAKNIQYF
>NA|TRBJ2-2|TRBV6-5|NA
TGTGCCAGCAGTTACGTGGAGGGCGGGGAGCTGTTTTTT
CASSYVEGGELFF
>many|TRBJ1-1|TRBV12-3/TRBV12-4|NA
TGTGCCAGCACCCGAGAGATGAACACTGAAGCTTTCTTT
CASTREMNTEAFF
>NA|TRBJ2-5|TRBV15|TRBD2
TGTGCCACCAGCAACCAAAATTGGGAGGGTTCAATGGAGTACTTC
CATSNQNWEGSMEYF
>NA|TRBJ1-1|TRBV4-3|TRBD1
TGCGCCAGCAGCCAGCGGGGACAGATGAACACTGAAGCTTTCTTT
CASSQRGQMNTEAFF
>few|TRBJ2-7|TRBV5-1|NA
TGCGCCAGCAGAACTGGACGGCTTCCCTACGAGCAGTACTTC
CASRTGRLPYEQYF
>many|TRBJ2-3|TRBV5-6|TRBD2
TGTGCCAGCAGCTTGTATGTTTTGCGGGAGGATCACACAGATACGCAGTATTTT
CASSLYVLREDHTDTQYF
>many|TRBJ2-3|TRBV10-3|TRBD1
TGTGCCATCAGTGGATGGGACAGGGGGGTCTCGGATACGCAGTATTTT
CAISGWDRGVSDTQYF
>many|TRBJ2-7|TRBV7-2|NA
TGTGCCAGCAGCCAAATACAACGGCTCGAGCAGTACTTC
CASSQIQRLEQYF
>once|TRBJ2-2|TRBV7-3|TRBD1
TGTGCCTTCAGCTATACCCCCGACAGGGCAGATTTCACCGGGGAGCTGTTTTTT
CAFSYTPDRADFTGELFF
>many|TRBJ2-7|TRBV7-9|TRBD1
TGTGCCAGCAGCTCCTCGGACAGGGGGTACGAGCAGTACTTC
CASSSSDRGYEQYF
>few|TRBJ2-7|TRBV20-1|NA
TGCAGTGCTAGAGATAGGGACGGCGGAACCTACGAGCAGTACTTC
CSARDRDGGTYEQYF
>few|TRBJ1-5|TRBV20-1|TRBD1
TGCAGTGCGCTGGACAGGGGGGTGGGCAATCAGCCCCAGCATTTT
CSALDRGVGNQPQHF
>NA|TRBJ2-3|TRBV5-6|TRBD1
TGTGCCAGCAGCCCCGGGGCAGGGGGCGTCCATACGCAGTATTTT
CASSPGAGGVHTQYF
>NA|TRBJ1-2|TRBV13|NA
TGTGCCAGCAGCTTAGGAAGCTCGGGCTACACCTTC
CASSLGSSGYTF
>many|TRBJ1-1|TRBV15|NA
TGTGCCACCAGCAGAGACAGGTACACTGAAGCTTTCTTT
CATSRDRYTEAFF
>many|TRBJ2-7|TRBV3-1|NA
TGTGCCAGCAGCCAAGATAGGGCCAGGATCAGGATCGAGCAGTACTTC
CASSQDRARIRIEQYF
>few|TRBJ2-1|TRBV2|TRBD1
TGTGCCAGCAGTGAAACAGGGGTATGGGGTATTATGCATGAGCAGTTCTTC
CASSETGVWGIMHEQFF
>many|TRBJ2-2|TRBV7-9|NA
TGTGCCAGCAGCTTGGCGGGATCCCCAGCCGGGGAGCTGTTTTTT
CASSLAGSPAGELFF
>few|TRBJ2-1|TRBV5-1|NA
TGCGCCAGCAGCTGGGGGGCGGGGGCAAACTCCTACAATGAGCAGTTCTTC
CASSWGAGANSYNEQFF
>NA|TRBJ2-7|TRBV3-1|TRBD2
TGTGCCAGCGGCACAGAGGGGCGGGGGAAGTACGAGCAGTACTTC
CASGTEGRGKYEQYF
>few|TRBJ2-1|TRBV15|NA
TGTGCCACCAGCGACGGACCCTTATACAATGAGCAGTTCTTC
CATSDGPLYNEQFF
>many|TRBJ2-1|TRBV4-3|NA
TGCGCCAGCAGCCAAGATGGGACGGAAGACCCCTACAATGAGCAGTTCTTC
CASSQDGTEDPYNEQFF
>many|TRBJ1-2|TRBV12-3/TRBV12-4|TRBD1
TGTGCCAGCAGTGCCGGGACAGGGGGAGGCTACACCTTC
CASSAGTGGGYTF
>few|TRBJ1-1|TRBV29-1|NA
TGCAGCGCCCACCGGGGGATGAACACTGAAGCTTTCTTT
CSAHRGMNTEAFF
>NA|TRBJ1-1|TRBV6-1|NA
TGTGCCAGCAACGGGGCCTGGGGGCGTGTGAACACTGAAGCTTTCTTT
CASNGAWGRVNTEAFF
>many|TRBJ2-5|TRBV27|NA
TGTGCCAGCATTTCTCCCCAAGAGACCCAGTACTTC
CASISPQETQYF
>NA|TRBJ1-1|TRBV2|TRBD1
TGTGCCAGCACCGAGAACAGGGGAGAGAGTGAAGCTTTCTTT
CASTENRGESEAFF
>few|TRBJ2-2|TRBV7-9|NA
TGTGCCAGCAGTGGCAGGCCGAACACCGGGGAGCTGTTTTTT
CASSGRPNTGELFF
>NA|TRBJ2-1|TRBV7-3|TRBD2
TGTGCCAGCAGCCTTCATCCCGGGACTAGCGGGGGCAGCTCCTACAATGAGCAGTTCTTC
CASSLHPGTSGGSSYNEQFF
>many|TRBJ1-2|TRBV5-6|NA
TGTGCCACCAGCCGGGACTTCTATGGCTACACCTTC
CATSRDFYGYTF